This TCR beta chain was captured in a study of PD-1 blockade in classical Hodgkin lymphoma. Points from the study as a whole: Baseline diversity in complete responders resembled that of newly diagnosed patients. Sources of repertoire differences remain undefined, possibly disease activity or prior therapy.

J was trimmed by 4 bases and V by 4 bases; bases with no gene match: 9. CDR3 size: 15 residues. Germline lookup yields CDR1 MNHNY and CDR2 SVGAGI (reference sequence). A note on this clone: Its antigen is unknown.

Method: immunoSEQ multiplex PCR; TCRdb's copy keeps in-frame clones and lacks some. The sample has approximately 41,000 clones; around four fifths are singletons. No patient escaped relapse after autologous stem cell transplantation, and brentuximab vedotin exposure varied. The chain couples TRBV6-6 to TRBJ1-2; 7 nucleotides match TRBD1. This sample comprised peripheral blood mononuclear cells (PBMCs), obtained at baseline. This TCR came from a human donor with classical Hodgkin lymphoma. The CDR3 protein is CASSSLGQPTYGYTF. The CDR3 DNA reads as TGTGCCAGCAGTTCCTTGGGACAGCCTACCTATGGCTACACCTTC.